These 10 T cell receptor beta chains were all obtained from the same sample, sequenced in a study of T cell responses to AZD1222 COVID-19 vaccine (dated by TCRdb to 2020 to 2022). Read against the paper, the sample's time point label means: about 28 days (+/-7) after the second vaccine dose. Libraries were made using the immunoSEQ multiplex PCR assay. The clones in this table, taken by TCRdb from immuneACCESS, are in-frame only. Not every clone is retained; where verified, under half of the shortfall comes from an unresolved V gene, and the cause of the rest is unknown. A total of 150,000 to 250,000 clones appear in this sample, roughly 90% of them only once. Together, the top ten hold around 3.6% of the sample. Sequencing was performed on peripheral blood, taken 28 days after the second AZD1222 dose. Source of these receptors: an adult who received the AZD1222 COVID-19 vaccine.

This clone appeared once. The CDR3 spells CASTGGYNSPLHF. In DNA form, the CDR3 reads TGTGCCAGCACCGGGGGCTATAATTCACCCCTCCACTTT. The J gene is TRBJ1-6, the V gene TRBV28; D might be TRBD1 (5 bases). The CDR3 sequence is 13 residues long. Germline-derived CDR1 and CDR2 are MDHEN and SYDVKM. V gave up 7 bases and J gave up 3 bases, with 7 bases separating them.

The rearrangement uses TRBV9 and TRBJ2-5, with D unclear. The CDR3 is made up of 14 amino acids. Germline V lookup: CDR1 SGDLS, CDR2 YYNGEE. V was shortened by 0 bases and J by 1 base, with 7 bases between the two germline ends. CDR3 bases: TGTGCCAGCAGCGTAGAGCCGGGCCAAGAGACCCAGTACTTC. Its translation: CASSVEPGQETQYF.

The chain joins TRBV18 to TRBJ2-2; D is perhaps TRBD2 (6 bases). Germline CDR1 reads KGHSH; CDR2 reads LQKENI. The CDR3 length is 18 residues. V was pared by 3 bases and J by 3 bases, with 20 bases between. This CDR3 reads CASSPMQAGWKDTGELFF. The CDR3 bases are TGTGCCAGCTCACCTATGCAGGCGGGGTGGAAGGACACCGGGGAGCTGTTTTTT.

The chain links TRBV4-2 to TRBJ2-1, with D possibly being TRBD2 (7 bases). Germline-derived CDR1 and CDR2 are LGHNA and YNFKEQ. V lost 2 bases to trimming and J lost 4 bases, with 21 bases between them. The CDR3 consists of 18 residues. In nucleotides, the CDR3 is TGTGCCAGCAGCCAACCTGGGGGAGGGGGTGGGGCATACAATGAGCAGTTCTTC. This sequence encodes CASSQPGGGGGAYNEQFF.

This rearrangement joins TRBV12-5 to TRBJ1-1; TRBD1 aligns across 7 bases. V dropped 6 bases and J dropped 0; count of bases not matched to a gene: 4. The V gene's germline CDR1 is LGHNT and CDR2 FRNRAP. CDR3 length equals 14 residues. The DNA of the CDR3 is TGTGCTAGTGGCTTTGGACAGGTGAACACTGAAGCTTTCTTT. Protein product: CASGFGQVNTEAFF.

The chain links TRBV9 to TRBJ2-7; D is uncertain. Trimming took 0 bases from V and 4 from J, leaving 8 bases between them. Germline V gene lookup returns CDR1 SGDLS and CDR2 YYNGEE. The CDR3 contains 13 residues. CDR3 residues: CASSVGLGYEQYF. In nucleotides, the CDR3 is TGTGCCAGCAGCGTAGGACTTGGGTACGAGCAGTACTTC. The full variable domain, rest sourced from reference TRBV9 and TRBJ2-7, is DSGVTQTPKHLITATGQRVTLRCSPRSGDLSVYWYQQSLDQGLQFLIQYYNGEERAKGNILERFSAQQFPDLHSELNLSSLELGDSALYFCASSVGLGYEQYFGPGTRLTVT.

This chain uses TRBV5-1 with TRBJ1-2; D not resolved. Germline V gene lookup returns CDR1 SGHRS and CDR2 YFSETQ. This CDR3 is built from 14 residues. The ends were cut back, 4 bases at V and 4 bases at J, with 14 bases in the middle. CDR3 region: CASSQTGGGYGYTF. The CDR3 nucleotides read TGCGCCAGCAGCCAGACGGGAGGAGGCTATGGCTACACCTTC.

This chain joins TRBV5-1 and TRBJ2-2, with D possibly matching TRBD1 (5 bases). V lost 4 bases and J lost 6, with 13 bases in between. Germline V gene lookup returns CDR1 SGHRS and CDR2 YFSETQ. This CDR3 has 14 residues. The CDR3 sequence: CASSPLGRPGELFF. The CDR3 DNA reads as TGCGCCAGCAGCCCCTTGGGGCGTCCCGGGGAGCTGTTTTTT.

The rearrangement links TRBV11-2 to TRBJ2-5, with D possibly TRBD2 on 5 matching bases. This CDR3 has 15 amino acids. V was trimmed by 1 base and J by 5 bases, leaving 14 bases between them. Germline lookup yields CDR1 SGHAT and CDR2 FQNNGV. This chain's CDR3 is CASSLGADTGETQYF. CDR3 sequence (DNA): TGTGCCAGCAGCTTAGGAGCGGATACGGGGGAGACCCAGTACTTC.

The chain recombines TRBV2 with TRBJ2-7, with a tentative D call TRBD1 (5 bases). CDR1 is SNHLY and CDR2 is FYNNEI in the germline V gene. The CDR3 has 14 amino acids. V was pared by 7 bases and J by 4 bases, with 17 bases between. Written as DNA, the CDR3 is TGTGCCAGCAAAGGGGCTTCCTTAGGGTACGAGCAGTACTTC. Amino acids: CASKGASLGYEQYF.